These T cell receptor beta chains were read from a single sample in a study of cytomegalovirus exposure and HLA in healthy donors. Only in-frame clones appear in the TCRdb table, and some are missing; sequencing was by immunoSEQ multiplex PCR. The sample has roughly 180,000 clones, under 90% seen once. The sample comprised PBMCs. These TCRs come from a man between 25 and 39 years old in good health and CMV-seropositive. Both conserved end residues are part of each CDR3. D genes are given only for firm matches. Part of the rows lack a size; the others show once, few, many or a class for expanded clones.

d_gene,abundance,j_gene,v_gene,CDR3aa,CDR3nt
TRBD2,-,TRBJ2-1,TRBV9,CASSVVLAGGLNEQFF,TGTGCCAGCAGCGTAGTACTAGCGGGAGGGCTCAATGAGCAGTTCTTC
TRBD2,once,TRBJ2-4,TRBV25-1,CASSTRLGGDIQYF,TGTGCCAGCAGTACTCGCCTGGGGGGGGACATTCAGTACTTC
-,few,TRBJ1-3,TRBV7-9,CASSLGYSFGNTIYF,TGTGCCAGCAGCTTAGGATACAGCTTTGGAAACACCATATATTTT
-,-,TRBJ1-4,TRBV11-2,CASSLGGAGEKLFF,TGTGCCAGCAGCTTAGGAGGGGCGGGGGAAAAACTGTTTTTT
-,-,TRBJ1-2,TRBV27,CASSFGSSLNYGYTF,TGTGCCAGCAGTTTTGGCAGTTCGTTAAACTATGGCTACACCTTC
-,-,TRBJ1-6,TRBV5-8,CASSPSPDSHNSPLHF,TGTGCCAGCAGCCCGAGCCCGGACAGTCATAATTCACCCCTCCACTTT
-,-,TRBJ2-5,TRBV6-1,CASSEVVETQYF,TGTGCCAGCAGTGAAGTCGTAGAGACCCAGTACTTC
-,few,TRBJ1-4,TRBV19,CASSKGLPRGEKLFF,TGTGCCAGTAGTAAAGGGCTACCTAGGGGAGAAAAACTGTTTTTT
TRBD2,few,TRBJ2-3,TRBV15,CATGLDLTDTQYF,TGTGCCACCGGACTAGACCTCACAGATACGCAGTATTTT
-,-,TRBJ1-4,TRBV7-9,CSSSFGGAATNEKLFF,TGTTCCAGCAGCTTCGGCGGGGCTGCAACTAATGAAAAACTGTTTTTT
-,-,TRBJ2-4,TRBV27,CATRESFGAKNIQYF,TGTGCCACCCGGGAGTCCTTCGGGGCCAAAAACATTCAGTACTTC
-,once,TRBJ2-4,TRBV27,CASSSVTSGLAKNIQYF,TGTGCCAGCAGTTCGGTAACTTCGGGTTTAGCCAAAAACATTCAGTACTTC
-,-,TRBJ1-5,TRBV19,CASSPLVGSSNQPQHF,TGTGCCAGTAGCCCACTGGTTGGTTCAAGCAATCAGCCCCAGCATTTT
-,-,TRBJ2-1,TRBV5-1,CASSFPQVLGNEQFF,TGCGCCAGCAGCTTTCCGCAGGTGTTAGGCAATGAGCAGTTCTTC
TRBD2,-,TRBJ2-5,TRBV19,CASSREGLAGAVRQETQYF,TGTGCCAGTAGCAGGGAGGGACTAGCGGGAGCCGTTCGCCAAGAGACCCAGTACTTC
TRBD1,-,TRBJ1-2,TRBV10-1,CARPGQGAAEDGYTF,TGCGCCAGGCCGGGACAGGGGGCGGCGGAGGATGGCTACACCTTC
TRBD2,-,TRBJ2-3,TRBV28,CASSFLAGTDTQYF,TGTGCCAGCAGTTTTCTAGCGGGCACAGATACGCAGTATTTT
-,-,TRBJ1-5,TRBV6-6,CASSRDKGWQPQHF,TGTGCCAGCAGCAGGGACAAGGGTTGGCAGCCCCAGCATTTT
TRBD1,-,TRBJ1-5,TRBV19,CASSNTIGVTGGSNQPQHF,TGTGCCAGTAGTAACACCATCGGGGTAACAGGGGGGAGCAATCAGCCCCAGCATTTT
-,-,TRBJ1-4,TRBV27,CASSFSRGRANEKLFF,TGTGCCAGCAGTTTTTCCCGGGGTCGAGCTAATGAAAAACTGTTTTTT